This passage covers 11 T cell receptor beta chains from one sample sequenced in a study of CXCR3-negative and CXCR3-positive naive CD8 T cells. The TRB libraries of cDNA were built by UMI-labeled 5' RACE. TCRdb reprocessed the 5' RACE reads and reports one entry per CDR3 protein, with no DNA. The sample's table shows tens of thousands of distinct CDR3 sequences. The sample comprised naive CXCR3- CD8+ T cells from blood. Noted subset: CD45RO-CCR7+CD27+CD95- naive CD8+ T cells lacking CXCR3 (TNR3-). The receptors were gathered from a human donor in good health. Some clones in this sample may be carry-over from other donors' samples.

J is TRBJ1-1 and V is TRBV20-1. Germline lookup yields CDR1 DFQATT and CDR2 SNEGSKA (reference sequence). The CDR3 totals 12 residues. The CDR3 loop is CSAREGPTEAFF.

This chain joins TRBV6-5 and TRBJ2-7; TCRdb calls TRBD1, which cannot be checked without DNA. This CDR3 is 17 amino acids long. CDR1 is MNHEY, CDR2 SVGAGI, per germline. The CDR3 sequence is CASSDSPGGRVPYEQYF.

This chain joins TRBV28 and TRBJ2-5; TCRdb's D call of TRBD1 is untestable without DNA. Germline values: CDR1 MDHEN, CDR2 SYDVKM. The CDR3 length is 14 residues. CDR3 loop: CASGNHLQGGTQYF.

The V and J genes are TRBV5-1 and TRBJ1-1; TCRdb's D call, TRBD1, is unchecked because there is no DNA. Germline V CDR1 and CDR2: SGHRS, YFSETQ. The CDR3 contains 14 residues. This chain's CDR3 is CASADRGMNTEAFF.

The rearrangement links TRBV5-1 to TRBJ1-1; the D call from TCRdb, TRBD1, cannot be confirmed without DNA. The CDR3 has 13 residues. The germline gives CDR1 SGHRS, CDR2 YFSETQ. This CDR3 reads CASSNTGDTEAFF.

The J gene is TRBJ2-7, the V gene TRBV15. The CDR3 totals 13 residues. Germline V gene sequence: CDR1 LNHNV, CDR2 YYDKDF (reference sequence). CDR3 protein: CATSRGSTGEQYF.

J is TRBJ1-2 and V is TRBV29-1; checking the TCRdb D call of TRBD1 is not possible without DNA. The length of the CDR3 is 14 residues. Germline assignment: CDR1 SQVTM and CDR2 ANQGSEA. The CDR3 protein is CSVDGGMGRYGYTF.

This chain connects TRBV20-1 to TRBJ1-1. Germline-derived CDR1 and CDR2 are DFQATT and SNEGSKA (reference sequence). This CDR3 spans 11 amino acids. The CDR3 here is CSASMGTEAFF.

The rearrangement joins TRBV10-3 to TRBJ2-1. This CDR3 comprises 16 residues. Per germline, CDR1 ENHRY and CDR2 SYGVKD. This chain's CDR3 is CAISEEKVSNYNEQFF.

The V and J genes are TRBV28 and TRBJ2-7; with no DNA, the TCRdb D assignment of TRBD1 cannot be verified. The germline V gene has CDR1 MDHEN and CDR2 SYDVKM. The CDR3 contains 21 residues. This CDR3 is CASSFYSRDRAVAGGIYEQYF.

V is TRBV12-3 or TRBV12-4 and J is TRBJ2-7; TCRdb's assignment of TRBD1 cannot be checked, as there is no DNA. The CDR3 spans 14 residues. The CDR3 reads CASSGGDTPAEQYF.